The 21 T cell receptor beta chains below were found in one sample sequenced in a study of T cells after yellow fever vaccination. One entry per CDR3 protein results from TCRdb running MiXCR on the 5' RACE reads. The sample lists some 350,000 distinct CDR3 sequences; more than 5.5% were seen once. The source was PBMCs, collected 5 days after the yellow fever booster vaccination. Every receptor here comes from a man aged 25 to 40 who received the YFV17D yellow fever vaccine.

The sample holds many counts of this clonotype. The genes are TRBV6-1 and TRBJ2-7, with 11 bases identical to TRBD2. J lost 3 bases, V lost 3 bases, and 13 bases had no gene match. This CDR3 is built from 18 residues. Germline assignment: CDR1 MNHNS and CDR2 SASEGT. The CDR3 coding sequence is TGTGCCAGCAGTGATACATTTGGGACTAGCGGAGGGAACTACGAGCAGTACTTC. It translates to CASSDTFGTSGGNYEQYF.

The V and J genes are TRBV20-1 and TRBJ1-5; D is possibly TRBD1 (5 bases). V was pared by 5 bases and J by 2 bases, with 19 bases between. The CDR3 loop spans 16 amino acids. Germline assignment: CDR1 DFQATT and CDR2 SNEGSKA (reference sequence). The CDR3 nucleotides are TGCAGTGCTCTAACGGGGGGAGTGGTGGGCAATCAGCCCCAGCATTTT. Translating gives CSALTGGVVGNQPQHF.

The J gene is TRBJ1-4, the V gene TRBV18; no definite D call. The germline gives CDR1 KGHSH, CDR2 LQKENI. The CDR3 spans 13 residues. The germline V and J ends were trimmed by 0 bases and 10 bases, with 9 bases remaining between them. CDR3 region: CASSPPGRGKLFF. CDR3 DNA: TGTGCCAGCTCACCACCCGGGCGGGGAAAACTGTTTTTT.

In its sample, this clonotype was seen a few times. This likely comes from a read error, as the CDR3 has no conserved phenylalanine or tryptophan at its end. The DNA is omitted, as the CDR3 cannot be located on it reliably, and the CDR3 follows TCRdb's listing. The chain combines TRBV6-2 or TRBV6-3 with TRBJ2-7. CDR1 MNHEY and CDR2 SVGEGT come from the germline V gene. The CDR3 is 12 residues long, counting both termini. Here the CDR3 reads CASSSSSRVVHL.

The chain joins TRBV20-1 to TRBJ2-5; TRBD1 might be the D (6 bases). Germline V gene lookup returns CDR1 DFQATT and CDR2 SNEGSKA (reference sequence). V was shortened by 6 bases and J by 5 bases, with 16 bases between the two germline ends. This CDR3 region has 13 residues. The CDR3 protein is CSAVDRRSETQYF. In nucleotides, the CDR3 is TGCAGTGCCGTAGACAGGAGAAGCGAGACCCAGTACTTC.

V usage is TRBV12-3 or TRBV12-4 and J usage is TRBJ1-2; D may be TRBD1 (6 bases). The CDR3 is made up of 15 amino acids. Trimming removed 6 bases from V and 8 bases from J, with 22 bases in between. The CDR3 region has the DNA TGTGCCAGCAGCCCTACCCTGGACAGAAGCGGCGGCTACACCTTC. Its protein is CASSPTLDRSGGYTF.

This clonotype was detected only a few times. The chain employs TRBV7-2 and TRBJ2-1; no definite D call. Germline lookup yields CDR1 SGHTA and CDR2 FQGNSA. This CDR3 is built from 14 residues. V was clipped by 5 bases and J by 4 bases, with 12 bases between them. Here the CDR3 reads CASSPEFAYNEQFF. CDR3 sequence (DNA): TGTGCCAGCAGCCCCGAGTTCGCATACAATGAGCAGTTCTTC.

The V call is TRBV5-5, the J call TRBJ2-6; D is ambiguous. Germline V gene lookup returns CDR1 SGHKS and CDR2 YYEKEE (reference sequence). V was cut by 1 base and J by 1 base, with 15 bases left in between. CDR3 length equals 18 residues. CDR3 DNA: TGTGCCAGCAGCTTGTTGTTAGGGAAACCATCTGGGGCCAACGTCCTGACTTTC. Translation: CASSLLLGKPSGANVLTF.

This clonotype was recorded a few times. The CDR3: CASSFVPGLADNEQFF. The CDR3 coding sequence is TGTGCCAGCAGTTTTGTCCCGGGACTAGCTGACAATGAGCAGTTCTTC. J is TRBJ2-1 and V is TRBV7-3; TRBD2 agrees at 9 bases. After removal of 6 bases from V and 5 bases from J, the junction contained 11 bases not matched to a gene. CDR1 and CDR2 (germline): SGHTA, FQGTGA. This CDR3 contains 16 residues.

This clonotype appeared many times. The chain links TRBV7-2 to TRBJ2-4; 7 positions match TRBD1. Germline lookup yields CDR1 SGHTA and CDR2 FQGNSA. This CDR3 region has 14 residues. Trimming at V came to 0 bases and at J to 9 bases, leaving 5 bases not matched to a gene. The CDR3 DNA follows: TGTGCCAGCAGCTTAGCAGGGGGCGCGAGCATTCAGTACTTC. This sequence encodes CASSLAGGASIQYF.

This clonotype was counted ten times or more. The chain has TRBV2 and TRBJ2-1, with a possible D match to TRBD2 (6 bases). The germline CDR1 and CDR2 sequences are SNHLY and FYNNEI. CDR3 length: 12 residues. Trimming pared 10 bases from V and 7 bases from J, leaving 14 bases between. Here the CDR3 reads CAMEGRGNEQFF. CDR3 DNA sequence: TGTGCCATGGAGGGCCGAGGGAATGAGCAGTTCTTC.

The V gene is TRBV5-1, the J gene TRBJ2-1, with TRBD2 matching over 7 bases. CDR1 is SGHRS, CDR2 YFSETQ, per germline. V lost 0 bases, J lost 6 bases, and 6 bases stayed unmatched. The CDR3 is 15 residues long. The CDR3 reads CASSLAPSGSNEQFF. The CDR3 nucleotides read TGCGCCAGCAGCTTGGCGCCTAGCGGAAGCAATGAGCAGTTCTTC.

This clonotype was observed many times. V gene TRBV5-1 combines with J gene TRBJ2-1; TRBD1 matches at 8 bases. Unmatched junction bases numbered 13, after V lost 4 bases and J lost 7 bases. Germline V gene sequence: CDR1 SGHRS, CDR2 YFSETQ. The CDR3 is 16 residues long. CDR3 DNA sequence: TGCGCCAGCAGCCGATTGACAGGGGCCAGCGGAAATGAGCAGTTCTTC. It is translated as CASSRLTGASGNEQFF.

This chain's CDR3 is CASSKRGNTDTQYF. In DNA form, the CDR3 reads TGTGCCAGCAGCAAGCGGGGCAACACAGATACGCAGTATTTT. The V and J genes are TRBV7-2 and TRBJ2-3; the match to TRBD2 covers 7 bases. Germline V gene data show CDR1 as SGHTA and CDR2 as FQGNSA. The CDR3 covers 14 residues. V shed 5 bases and J 2 bases; nucleotides not matched to a gene: 4.

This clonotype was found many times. CDR3: CASSSQGAVNEQYF. The CDR3 region has the DNA TGTGCCAGCAGCTCACAGGGGGCCGTCAACGAGCAGTACTTC. The chain links TRBV11-2 to TRBJ2-7; 9 bases match TRBD1. The CDR3 has 14 residues. V trimming: 4 bases; J trimming: 5 bases; junction bases outside the gene matches: 6. Germline assignment: CDR1 SGHAT and CDR2 FQNNGV.

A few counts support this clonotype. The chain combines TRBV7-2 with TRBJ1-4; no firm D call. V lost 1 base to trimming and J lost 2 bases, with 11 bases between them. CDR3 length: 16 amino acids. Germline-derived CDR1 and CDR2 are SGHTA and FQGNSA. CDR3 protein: CASSLGRGGTNEKLFF. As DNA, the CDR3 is TGTGCCAGCAGCTTAGGCCGAGGAGGGACTAATGAAAAACTGTTTTTT.

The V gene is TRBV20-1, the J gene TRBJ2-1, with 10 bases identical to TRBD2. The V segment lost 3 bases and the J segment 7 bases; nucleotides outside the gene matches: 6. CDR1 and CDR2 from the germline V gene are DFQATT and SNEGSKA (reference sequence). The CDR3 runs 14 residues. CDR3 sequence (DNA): TGCAGTGCTAGGGCGGGACTAGCGTCGAATGAGCAGTTCTTC. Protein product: CSARAGLASNEQFF.

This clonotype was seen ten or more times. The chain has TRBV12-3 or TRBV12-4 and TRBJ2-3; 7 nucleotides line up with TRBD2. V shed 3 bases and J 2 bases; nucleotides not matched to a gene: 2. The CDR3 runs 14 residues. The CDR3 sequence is CASSFQRDTDTQYF. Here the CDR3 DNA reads TGTGCCAGCAGTTTTCAGCGGGACACAGATACGCAGTATTTT.

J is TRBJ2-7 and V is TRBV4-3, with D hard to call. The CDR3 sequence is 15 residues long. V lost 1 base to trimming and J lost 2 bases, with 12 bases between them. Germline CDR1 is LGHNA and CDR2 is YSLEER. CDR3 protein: CASSQAGPGPYEQYF. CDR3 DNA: TGCGCCAGCAGCCAAGCCGGGCCCGGCCCCTACGAGCAGTACTTC.

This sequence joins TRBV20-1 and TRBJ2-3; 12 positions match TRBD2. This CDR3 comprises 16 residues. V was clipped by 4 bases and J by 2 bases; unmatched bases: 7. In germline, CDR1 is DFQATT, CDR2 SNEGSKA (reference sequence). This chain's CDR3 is CSATPLAGGSTDTQYF. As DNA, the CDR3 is TGCAGTGCTACTCCACTAGCGGGAGGTTCCACAGATACGCAGTATTTT.

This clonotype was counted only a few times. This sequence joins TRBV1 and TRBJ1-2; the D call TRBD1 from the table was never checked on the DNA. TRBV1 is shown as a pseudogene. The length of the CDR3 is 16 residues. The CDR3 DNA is TGCACCAGCAGCCGAGCACCGGGACAGGGATTTTATGGCTACACCTTC. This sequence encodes CTSSRAPGQGFYGYTF.